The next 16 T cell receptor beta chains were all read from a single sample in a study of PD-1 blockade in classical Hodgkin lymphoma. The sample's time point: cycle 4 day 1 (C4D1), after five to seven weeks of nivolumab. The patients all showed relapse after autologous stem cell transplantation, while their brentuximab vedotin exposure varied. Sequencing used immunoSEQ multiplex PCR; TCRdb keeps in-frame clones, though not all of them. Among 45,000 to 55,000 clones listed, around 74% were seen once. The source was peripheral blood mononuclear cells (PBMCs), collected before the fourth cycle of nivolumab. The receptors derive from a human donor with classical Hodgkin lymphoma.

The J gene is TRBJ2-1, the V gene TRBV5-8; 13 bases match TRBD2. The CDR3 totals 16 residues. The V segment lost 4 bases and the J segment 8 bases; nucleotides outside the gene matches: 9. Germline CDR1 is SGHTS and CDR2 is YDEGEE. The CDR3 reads CASSTGLAGVGDEQFF. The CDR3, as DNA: TGTGCCAGCAGCACCGGACTAGCGGGAGTGGGCGATGAGCAGTTCTTC. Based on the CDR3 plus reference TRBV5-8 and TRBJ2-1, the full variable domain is EAGVTQSPTHLIKTRGQQATLRCSPISGHTSVYWYQQALGLGLQFLLWYDEGEERNRGNFPPRFSGRQFPNYSSELNVNALELEDSALYLCASSTGLAGVGDEQFFGPGTRLTVL.

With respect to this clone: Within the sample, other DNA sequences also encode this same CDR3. The CDR3 is CASTTRENTEAFF. The CDR3 nucleotides read TGCGCCAGCACGACCAGGGAGAACACTGAAGCTTTCTTT. The rearrangement links TRBV5-1 to TRBJ1-1; D might be TRBD1 (5 bases). V was trimmed by 6 bases and J by 1 base, leaving 10 bases between them. CDR1 and CDR2 (germline): SGHRS, YFSETQ. This CDR3 spans 13 amino acids.

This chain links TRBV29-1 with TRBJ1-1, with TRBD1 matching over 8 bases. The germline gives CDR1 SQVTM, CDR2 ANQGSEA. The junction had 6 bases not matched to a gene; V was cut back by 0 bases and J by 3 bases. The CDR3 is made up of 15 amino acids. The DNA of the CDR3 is TGCAGCGTTGAAGATCCGTTGGGACAGGACACTGAAGCTTTCTTT. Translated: CSVEDPLGQDTEAFF.

CDR3 sequence: CASSPGDAGRQETQYF. In nucleotides, the CDR3 is TGTGCCAGCAGCCCCGGGGACGCCGGTAGACAAGAGACCCAGTACTTC. V and J are TRBV11-3 and TRBJ2-5; D could derive from TRBD1 or TRBD2 (5 bases each). The CDR3 runs 16 residues. Germline V gives CDR1 SGHNT, CDR2 YENEEA. The ends were cut back, 5 bases at V and 2 bases at J, with 18 bases in the middle.

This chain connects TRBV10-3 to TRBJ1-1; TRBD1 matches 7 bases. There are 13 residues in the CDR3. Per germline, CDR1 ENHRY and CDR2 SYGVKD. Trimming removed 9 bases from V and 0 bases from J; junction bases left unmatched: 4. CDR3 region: CAIRDRMNTEAFF. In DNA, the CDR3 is TGTGCCATAAGGGACAGAATGAACACTGAAGCTTTCTTT.

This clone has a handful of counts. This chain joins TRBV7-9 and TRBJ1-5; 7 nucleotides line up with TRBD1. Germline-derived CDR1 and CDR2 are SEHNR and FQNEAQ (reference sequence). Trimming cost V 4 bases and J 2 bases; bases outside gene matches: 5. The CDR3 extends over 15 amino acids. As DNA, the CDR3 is TGTGCCAGCAGCTCACAGGGGAGAGGCAATCAGCCCCAGCATTTT. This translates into CASSSQGRGNQPQHF.

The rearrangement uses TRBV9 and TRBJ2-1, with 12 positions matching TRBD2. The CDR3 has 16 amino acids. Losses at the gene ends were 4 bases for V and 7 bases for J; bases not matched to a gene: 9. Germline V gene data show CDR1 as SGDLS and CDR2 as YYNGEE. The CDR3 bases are TGTGCCAGCAGCCCACGACTAGCGGGAGAACTAAATGAGCAGTTCTTC. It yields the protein CASSPRLAGELNEQFF.

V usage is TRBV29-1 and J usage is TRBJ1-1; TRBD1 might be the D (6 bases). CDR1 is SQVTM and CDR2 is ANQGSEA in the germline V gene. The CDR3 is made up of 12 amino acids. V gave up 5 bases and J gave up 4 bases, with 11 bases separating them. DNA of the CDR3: TGCAGCGTTTACAGGGACGGCACTGAAGCTTTCTTT. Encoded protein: CSVYRDGTEAFF.

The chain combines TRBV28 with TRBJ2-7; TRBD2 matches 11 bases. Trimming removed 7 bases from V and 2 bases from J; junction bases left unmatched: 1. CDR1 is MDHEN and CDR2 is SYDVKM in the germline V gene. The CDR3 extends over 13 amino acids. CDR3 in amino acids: CASTLAGAYEQYF. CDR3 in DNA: TGTGCCAGCACACTAGCGGGAGCCTACGAGCAGTACTTC.

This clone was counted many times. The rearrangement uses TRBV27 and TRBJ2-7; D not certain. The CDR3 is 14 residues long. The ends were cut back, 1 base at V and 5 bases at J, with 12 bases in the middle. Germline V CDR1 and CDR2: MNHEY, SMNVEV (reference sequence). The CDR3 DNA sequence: TGTGCCAGCAGTTTATGGGGTGTAGGGAACGAGCAGTACTTC. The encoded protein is CASSLWGVGNEQYF.

In DNA form, the CDR3 reads TGTGCCAGCACGCGGGGCCCAATGTATGGCTACACCTTC. The encoded protein is CASTRGPMYGYTF. The V and J genes are TRBV2 and TRBJ1-2, with TRBD1 as a possible D gene (5 bases). The CDR3 spans 13 residues. V was cut by 7 bases and J by 5 bases, with 14 bases left in between. CDR1 is SNHLY, CDR2 FYNNEI, per germline.

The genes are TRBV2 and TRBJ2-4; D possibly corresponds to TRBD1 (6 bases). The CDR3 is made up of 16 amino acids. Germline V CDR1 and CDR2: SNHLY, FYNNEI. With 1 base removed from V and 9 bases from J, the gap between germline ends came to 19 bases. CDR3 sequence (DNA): TGTGCCAGCAGTGAAGTGGCACAGGCAGGGGTGGGCATTCAGTACTTC. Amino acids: CASSEVAQAGVGIQYF.

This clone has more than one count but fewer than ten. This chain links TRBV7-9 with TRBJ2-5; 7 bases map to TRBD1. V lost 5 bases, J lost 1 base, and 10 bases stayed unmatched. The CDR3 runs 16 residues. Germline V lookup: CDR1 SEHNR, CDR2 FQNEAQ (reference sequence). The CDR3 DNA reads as TGTGCCAGCAGCCAAGAAGGGGGCAGGGGCCAAGAGACCCAGTACTTC. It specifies CASSQEGGRGQETQYF.

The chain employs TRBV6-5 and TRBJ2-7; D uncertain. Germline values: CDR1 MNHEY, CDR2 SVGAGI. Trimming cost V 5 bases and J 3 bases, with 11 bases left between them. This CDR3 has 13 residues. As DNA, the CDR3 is TGTGCCAGCAGTACACCCTTCGACTACGAGCAGTACTTC. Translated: CASSTPFDYEQYF.

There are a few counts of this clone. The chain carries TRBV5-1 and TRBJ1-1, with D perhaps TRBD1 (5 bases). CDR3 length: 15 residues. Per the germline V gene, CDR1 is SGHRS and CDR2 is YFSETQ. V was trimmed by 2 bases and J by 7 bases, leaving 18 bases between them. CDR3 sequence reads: CASSFDRLSRDEAFF. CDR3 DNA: TGCGCCAGCAGCTTCGACAGATTATCGCGAGATGAAGCTTTCTTT. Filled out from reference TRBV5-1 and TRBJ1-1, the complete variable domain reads KAGVTQTPRYLIKTRGQQVTLSCSPISGHRSVSWYQQTPGQGLQFLFEYFSETQRNKGNFPGRFSGRQFSNSRSEMNVSTLELGDSALYLCASSFDRLSRDEAFFGQGTRLTVV.

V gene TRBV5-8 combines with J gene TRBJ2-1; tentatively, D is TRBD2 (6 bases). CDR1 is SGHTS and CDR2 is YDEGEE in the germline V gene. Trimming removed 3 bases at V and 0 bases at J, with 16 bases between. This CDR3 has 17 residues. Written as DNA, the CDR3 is TGTGCCAGCAGCTACGGGGGAAGCCCAAGCTCCTACAATGAGCAGTTCTTC. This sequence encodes CASSYGGSPSSYNEQFF.